Reported below is one T cell receptor (beta chain). This entry is derived from a study of blood T cell repertoires in COVID-19. TCRdb's copy holds only in-frame clones and misses some; the assay was immunoSEQ multiplex PCR. The data hold tens of thousands of clones, with around 88% observed a single time. This CDR3 is built from 14 residues. Germline loops: CDR1 LGHDT, CDR2 YNNKEL (reference sequence). V trimming: 5 bases; J trimming: 5 bases; junction bases outside the gene matches: 4. This chain uses TRBV3-1 (or the pseudogene TRBV3-2) with TRBJ2-7; 12 bases map to TRBD2. Sequences were obtained from peripheral blood. This TCR was sampled from a woman older than 75 with acute or convalescent COVID-19. CDR3 coding DNA: TGTGCCAGCAGCGATACTAGCGGGAGGAACGAGCAGTACTTC. Translating gives CASSDTSGRNEQYF.